The 7 T cell receptor beta chains in this list originate from one sample, sequenced in a study of response to subunit inactivated influenza vaccine. Via MiXCR, TCRdb re-called the RT-PCR reads, giving one row per CDR3 protein. The sample gives more than 550,000 distinct CDR3 sequences, over 9% of which show up once; approximately 9.9% is in the top ten. Separately, the same data were catalogued under a study of T cells expressing NK-cell markers. That study reports: The cDNA for TCR beta came from 5'RACE template switching with UMIs.

The sequencing used PBMCs from blood, collected on the day of vaccination. The source is a man aged 45-65 years who received an inactivated influenza vaccine.

This clonotype was counted many times. This chain links TRBV10-3 with TRBJ2-3, with D unclear. Trimming removed 5 bases from V and 2 bases from J, with 5 bases in between. The germline V gene has CDR1 ENHRY and CDR2 SYGVKD. The CDR3 loop spans 12 amino acids. The CDR3 loop is CAISPTTDTQYF. The DNA of the CDR3 is TGTGCCATCAGTCCAACCACAGATACGCAGTATTTT.

This rearrangement joins TRBV12-3 or TRBV12-4 to TRBJ2-7, with D unresolved. This CDR3 region has 12 residues. The germline V and J ends were trimmed by 3 bases and 6 bases, with 9 bases remaining between them. CDR3 region: CASSFLRSEQYF. The DNA of the CDR3 is TGTGCCAGCAGTTTTCTCAGGTCCGAGCAGTACTTC.

This clonotype was seen only a few times. This chain uses TRBV27 with TRBJ2-7; 10 bases fit TRBD2. The junction had 14 bases not matched to a gene; V was cut back by 11 bases and J by 4 bases. Germline V CDR1 and CDR2: MNHEY, SMNVEV (reference sequence). The length of the CDR3 is 15 residues. This chain's CDR3 is CAASPMASGRYEQYF. The CDR3 DNA is TGTGCCGCCTCTCCAATGGCTAGCGGGAGATACGAGCAGTACTTC.

This clonotype was seen only a few times. The gene calls are TRBV3-1 and TRBJ2-2; no clear D. This CDR3 is 14 amino acids long. Per germline, CDR1 LGHDT and CDR2 YNNKEL (reference sequence). V was trimmed by 4 bases and J by 6 bases, leaving 12 bases between them. CDR3 sequence reads: CASSPRYTAGELFF. The CDR3 DNA is TGTGCCAGCAGCCCCCGGTACACCGCCGGGGAGCTGTTTTTT.

This clonotype showed up many times. The chain uses TRBV2 and TRBJ2-1; a possible D gene is TRBD1 (7 bases). The CDR3 sequence is 14 residues long. V dropped 6 bases and J dropped 3 bases, with 12 bases sitting between them. Germline loops: CDR1 SNHLY, CDR2 FYNNEI. The CDR3 bases are TGTGCCAGCAGGGAGGGGGCCCACTACAATGAGCAGTTCTTC. It specifies CASREGAHYNEQFF.

This clonotype was detected only a few times. The J gene is TRBJ1-2, the V gene TRBV12-3 or TRBV12-4; D unresolved. Trimming took 0 bases from V and 0 from J, leaving 8 bases between them. The CDR3 covers 15 residues. CDR3 coding DNA: TGTGCCAGCAGTTTAGCATCGGGTACTAACTATGGCTACACCTTC. Amino acids: CASSLASGTNYGYTF.

This chain connects TRBV9 to TRBJ1-1; D remains ambiguous. Trimming left V 0 bases short and J 4 bases short, with 4 bases between. The CDR3 is 12 amino acids. The germline V gene encodes CDR1 SGDLS and CDR2 YYNGEE. For the CDR3, the DNA is TGTGCCAGCAGCGTAGAATTCACTGAAGCTTTCTTT. Translation gives CASSVEFTEAFF.